A single sample is the source of the 22 T cell receptor beta chains below, sequenced in a study of T cells in Graves' hyperthyroidism and ophthalmopathy. TCR beta CDR3 regions were amplified from RNA. First-round RT-PCR with HTBI primers amplified the TCR CDR3 region. TCRdb redid the calling of the multiplex PCR reads with MiXCR, one entry per CDR3 protein. The table shows hundreds of thousands of distinct CDR3 sequences, with around 19% occurring only once. Sequencing used blood. These receptors all come from a man aged 45-65 years with Graves' ophthalmopathy.

The chain employs TRBV25-1 and TRBJ2-5; D unclear. Trimming pared 6 bases from V and 2 bases from J, leaving 10 bases between. The CDR3 loop spans 13 amino acids. Germline CDR1 reads MGHDK; CDR2 reads SYGVNS. CDR3 bases: TGTGCCAGCAGAAGGCGCGTACAAGAGACCCAGTACTTC. Protein product: CASRRRVQETQYF.

This chain uses TRBV6-1 with TRBJ1-1; D is undetermined. CDR1 and CDR2 (germline): MNHNS, SASEGT. Trimming removed 10 bases at V and 1 base at J, with 16 bases between. This CDR3 has 14 amino acids. CDR3 loop: CATDRTGSNTEAFF. For the CDR3, the DNA is TGTGCCACCGACCGGACTGGATCGAACACTGAAGCTTTCTTT.

A remark on this clonotype: Being one base from a much bigger clone, this may be a read error. The chain carries TRBV28 and TRBJ2-5, with D maybe TRBD2 (5 bases). Germline V gives CDR1 MDHEN, CDR2 SYDVKM. The CDR3 runs 14 residues. The CDR3 nucleotides read TGTGCCAGCAGCCCCCGGGCGGGCGAAGAGCCCCAGTACTTC. Translation: CASSPRAGEEPQYF.

The table lists this clonotype with many counts. The chain couples TRBV9 to TRBJ2-7; 7 nucleotides match TRBD1. The V and J ends lost 0 bases and 4 bases, in that order; junction bases with no gene match: 4. Germline V gives CDR1 SGDLS, CDR2 YYNGEE. The CDR3 loop spans 14 amino acids. In DNA, the CDR3 is TGTGCCAGCAGCGTAGGGTCAGGGGGATACGAGCAGTACTTC. Its translation: CASSVGSGGYEQYF.

This clonotype has more than one count but fewer than ten. The chain joins TRBV6-2 or TRBV6-3 to TRBJ2-1; D remains ambiguous. The ends were cut back, 0 bases at V and 12 bases at J, with 15 bases in the middle. This CDR3 has 14 residues. Germline-derived CDR1 and CDR2 are MNHEY and SVGEGT. The CDR3 loop is CASSYSGPTIGQFF. CDR3 nucleotides: TGTGCCAGCAGTTACTCGGGCCCCACAATCGGGCAGTTCTTC.

The gene calls are TRBV12-3 or TRBV12-4 and TRBJ1-1; the match to TRBD1 covers 10 bases. Trimming took 5 bases from V and 11 from J; bases not matched to a gene: 8. The CDR3 consists of 13 residues. This CDR3 is CASSPTGGVRAFF. The CDR3 coding sequence is TGTGCCAGCAGTCCGACAGGGGGCGTGAGGGCTTTCTTT.

This clonotype was observed many times. This rearrangement joins TRBV3-1 to TRBJ1-1; D is unresolved. The CDR3 is 15 residues long. Looked up from germline, CDR1 is LGHDT and CDR2 is YNNKEL (reference sequence). Trimming took 1 base from V and 0 from J, leaving 9 bases between them. CDR3 in DNA: TGTGCCAGCAGCCAAGGATGGATCATGAACACTGAAGCTTTCTTT. Its protein is CASSQGWIMNTEAFF.

This clonotype has more than one count but fewer than ten. This chain connects TRBV5-1 to TRBJ2-2; 11 bases are a match to TRBD2. Per germline, CDR1 SGHRS and CDR2 YFSETQ. The CDR3 is made up of 14 amino acids. V gave up 6 bases and J gave up 5 bases; unmatched junction bases: 3. The CDR3: CASKTSGATGELFF. CDR3 bases: TGCGCCAGCAAGACTAGCGGGGCGACCGGGGAGCTGTTTTTT. Using reference TRBV5-1 and TRBJ2-2 for the parts outside the CDR3, the full variable domain is KAGVTQTPRYLIKTRGQQVTLSCSPISGHRSVSWYQQTPGQGLQFLFEYFSETQRNKGNFPGRFSGRQFSNSRSEMNVSTLELGDSALYLCASKTSGATGELFFGEGSRLTVL.

The chain joins TRBV5-6 to TRBJ2-2; unclear D gene. Germline V gene data show CDR1 as SGHDT and CDR2 as YYEEEE. The ends were cut back, 4 bases at V and 7 bases at J, with 17 bases in the middle. CDR3 length: 15 residues. The CDR3 nucleotides are TGTGCCAGCAGCCAAATCCGACGGGTAGGCGGGGAGCTGTTTTTT. It translates to CASSQIRRVGGELFF.

This clonotype was counted once. The chain recombines TRBV24-1 with TRBJ2-2; 11 nucleotides match TRBD1. Germline trimming cut 3 bases from V and 7 bases from J; bases unmatched to any gene: 9. CDR3 size: 17 residues. CDR1 and CDR2 (germline): KGHDR, SFDVKD. CDR3 loop: CATSDTRDRGINGELFF. The DNA for the CDR3 is TGTGCCACCAGTGATACCCGGGACAGGGGGATCAACGGGGAGCTGTTTTTT.

V is TRBV20-1 and J is TRBJ2-5, with TRBD1 matching over 11 bases. The CDR3 is 15 residues long. Germline trimming cut 3 bases from V and 4 bases from J; bases unmatched to any gene: 7. The germline V gene has CDR1 DFQATT and CDR2 SNEGSKA (reference sequence). The CDR3 region is CSARRWGTGGETQYF. CDR3 coding DNA: TGCAGTGCTAGGCGCTGGGGGACAGGGGGAGAGACCCAGTACTTC.

The chain combines TRBV6-1 with TRBJ2-1; 7 bases line up with TRBD2. V gave up 2 bases and J gave up 3 bases; unmatched junction bases: 7. From germline, CDR1 is MNHNS and CDR2 SASEGT. This CDR3 is built from 16 residues. CDR3 loop: CASSELGSGFYNEQFF. In DNA, the CDR3 is TGTGCCAGCAGTGAACTAGGTAGCGGGTTCTACAATGAGCAGTTCTTC.

V and J are TRBV18 and TRBJ1-2; D unclear. The V end lost 3 bases, the J end lost 5 bases, and 16 bases lay between the germline ends. Germline V lookup: CDR1 KGHSH, CDR2 LQKENI. The CDR3 is made up of 15 amino acids. The CDR3 loop is CASSPSGDTPYGYTF. CDR3 DNA sequence: TGTGCCAGCTCACCGTCGGGAGATACCCCGTATGGCTACACCTTC.

This clonotype was seen only a few times. The chain has TRBV5-5 and TRBJ1-6; D may be TRBD1 (5 bases). Germline CDR1 is SGHKS and CDR2 is YYEKEE (reference sequence). Trimming cost V 4 bases and J 3 bases, with 11 bases left between them. The CDR3 length is 15 residues. CDR3 loop: CASSPGTVYNSPLHF. DNA for the CDR3: TGTGCCAGCAGCCCCGGGACCGTCTATAATTCACCCCTCCACTTT.

This clonotype was observed at least ten times. This chain connects TRBV7-8 to TRBJ1-4; TRBD1 is a possible D gene (6 bases). CDR1 is SGHVS and CDR2 is FQNEAQ in the germline V gene. V gave up 2 bases and J gave up 3 bases, with 13 bases separating them. The CDR3 contains 16 residues. CDR3 loop: CASSLLTDRPNEKLFF. In nucleotides, the CDR3 is TGTGCCAGCAGCTTACTTACTGACAGGCCTAATGAAAAACTGTTTTTT.

V usage is TRBV24-1 and J usage is TRBJ2-1; 8 positions agree with TRBD1. Germline loops: CDR1 KGHDR, CDR2 SFDVKD. After removal of 2 bases from V and 4 bases from J, the junction contained 9 bases not matched to a gene. The CDR3 consists of 17 residues. Written as DNA, the CDR3 is TGTGCCACCAGTGATTCTTACCGGGACAGGCCGTACAATGAGCAGTTCTTC. Translated: CATSDSYRDRPYNEQFF.

This chain links TRBV24-1 with TRBJ2-3; no definite D call. The CDR3 totals 14 residues. With 2 bases removed from V and 5 bases from J, the gap between germline ends came to 10 bases. The germline V gene has CDR1 KGHDR and CDR2 SFDVKD. The CDR3 coding sequence is TGTGCCACCAGTGATTCGGCCAGAAAAGATACGCAGTATTTT. Its translation: CATSDSARKDTQYF.

This clonotype came up many times. The genes are TRBV7-3 and TRBJ2-1; 8 bases agree with TRBD2. Germline V gene lookup returns CDR1 SGHTA and CDR2 FQGTGA. Trimming cost V 1 base and J 3 bases; bases outside gene matches: 2. CDR3 length: 15 residues. The CDR3 DNA sequence: TGTGCCAGCAGCTTAAGCAGCGGGAGCTACAATGAGCAGTTCTTC. Encoded protein: CASSLSSGSYNEQFF. The whole variable domain, filled in from reference TRBV7-3 and TRBJ2-1, reads GAGVSQTPSNKVTEKGKYVELRCDPISGHTALYWYRQSLGQGPEFLIYFQGTGAADDSGLPNDRFFAVRPEGSVSTLKIQRTERGDSAVYLCASSLSSGSYNEQFFGPGTRLTVL.

In its sample, this clonotype was seen many times. The chain is built from TRBV30 and TRBJ1-1; D gene ambiguous. CDR3 length equals 13 residues. Germline assignment: CDR1 GTSNPN and CDR2 SVGIG (reference sequence). The V and J ends lost 0 bases and 1 base respectively, with 6 bases between them. CDR3 nucleotides: TGTGCCTGGAGTGTACGGGGGAACACTGAAGCTTTCTTT. It is translated as CAWSVRGNTEAFF.

This clonotype was picked up many times. This chain uses TRBV7-3 with TRBJ1-1, with D unclear. Germline V CDR1 and CDR2: SGHTA, FQGTGA. The ends were cut back, 2 bases at V and 6 bases at J, with 16 bases in the middle. CDR3 size: 15 residues. The CDR3 bases are TGTGCCAGCAGCTTAGGTCCCCGGGGAAGGGCTGAAGCTTTCTTT. Its protein product is CASSLGPRGRAEAFF.

This clonotype was seen many times. The rearrangement joins TRBV5-1 to TRBJ2-7, with D possibly being TRBD1 (6 bases). There are 14 residues in the CDR3. Germline CDR1 is SGHRS and CDR2 is YFSETQ. V lost 1 base, J lost 6 bases, and 14 bases lay in between. CDR3 DNA: TGCGCCAGCAGCTTGTGGGCAGGGGTGGGCGAGCAGTACTTC. It yields the protein CASSLWAGVGEQYF.

This clonotype has only a few counts. The rearrangement uses TRBV6-1 and TRBJ2-6; the D is unclear. Between the trimmed V and J ends, which lost 5 bases and 2 bases, there was a span of 7 bases. The CDR3 covers 14 residues. CDR1 and CDR2 (germline): MNHNS, SASEGT. The chain's CDR3 is CASSRAAGANVLTF. CDR3 sequence (DNA): TGTGCCAGCAGTCGGGCTGCTGGGGCCAACGTCCTGACTTTC.